This T cell receptor beta chain appears in the sequencing data of a study of cytomegalovirus exposure and HLA in healthy donors. As for this clone: Its matching antigen is unknown.

Overall study findings and caveats: Using the classifier, cytomegalovirus status was reportedly diagnosed with high specificity and sensitivity.

Sequencing was performed with immunoSEQ multiplex PCR; in TCRdb, only in-frame clones are kept and a portion is missing. The sample lists fewer than 300,000 clones, around 87% occurring once. Trimming cost V 0 bases and J 5 bases; bases outside gene matches: 7. This CDR3 region has 15 residues. CDR1 and CDR2 (germline): MDHEN, SYDVKM. V is TRBV28 and J is TRBJ2-7; 7 bases map to TRBD2. Sequenced sample: PBMCs. The source is a woman between 18 and 30 years old in good health and CMV-seronegative. The DNA of the CDR3 is TGTGCCAGCAGTTTATGGGGGGGGAGCGGGAACGAGCAGTACTTC. It encodes CASSLWGGSGNEQYF.